Below, 24 T cell receptor beta chains from the same sample are listed, as sequenced in a study of T cell responses to AZD1222 COVID-19 vaccine. Clones were sequenced by immunoSEQ multiplex PCR, and TCRdb holds only the in-frame ones, with some missing. The table includes some 100,000 clones, 80% to 90% detected once. This sample comprised peripheral blood, obtained on day 0 of AZD1222 vaccination. These receptors all come from an adult in good health.

The chain recombines TRBV7-2 with TRBJ2-3, with D unresolved. This CDR3 is built from 13 residues. CDR1 and CDR2 from the germline V gene are SGHTA and FQGNSA. The ends were cut back, 5 bases at V and 9 bases at J, with 15 bases in the middle. CDR3 region: CASSDSPQVTQYF. The DNA for the CDR3 is TGTGCCAGCAGCGATTCCCCACAAGTCACGCAGTATTTT. Full variable domain (rest looked up from reference TRBV7-2 and TRBJ2-3): GAGVSQSPSNKVTEKGKDVELRCDPISGHTALYWYRQSLGQGLEFLIYFQGNSAPDKSGLPSDRFSAERTGGSVSTLTIQRTQQEDSAVYLCASSDSPQVTQYFGPGTRLTVL.

In DNA, the CDR3 is TGCGCCAGCAGCCAAGACACGGGGGTGGTTACGCAGTATTTT. Translating gives CASSQDTGVVTQYF. This chain uses TRBV4-3 with TRBJ2-3; D perhaps matches TRBD2 (6 bases). In germline, CDR1 is LGHNA, CDR2 YSLEER. V lost 0 bases to trimming and J lost 8 bases, with 12 bases between them. The CDR3 runs to 14 residues.

This clone was observed a few times. This chain links TRBV7-9 with TRBJ2-2; D is perhaps TRBD1 (6 bases). CDR1 and CDR2 from the germline V gene are SEHNR and FQNEAQ (reference sequence). Between the trimmed V and J ends, which lost 4 bases and 5 bases, there was a span of 14 bases. The CDR3 consists of 15 residues. In DNA form, the CDR3 reads TGTGCCAGCAGCTCCCGACAGGTTCAAACCGGGGAGCTGTTTTTT. The encoded protein is CASSSRQVQTGELFF.

The rearrangement links TRBV9 to TRBJ2-5; possibly TRBD1 for D (6 bases). Trimming removed 3 bases at V and 5 bases at J, with 14 bases between. The CDR3 sequence is 14 residues long. The germline V gene encodes CDR1 SGDLS and CDR2 YYNGEE. The CDR3 loop reads CASSGRGIGETQYF. The CDR3 DNA is TGTGCCAGCAGCGGCAGGGGTATTGGGGAGACCCAGTACTTC.

This clone came up a few times. The gene calls are TRBV10-3 and TRBJ1-4; D perhaps matches TRBD1 (6 bases). This CDR3 has 14 amino acids. V lost 5 bases, J lost 7 bases, and 14 bases lay in between. Per germline, CDR1 ENHRY and CDR2 SYGVKD. The CDR3 is CAISPQGSSEKLFF. The CDR3 region has the DNA TGTGCCATCAGTCCACAGGGAAGTAGTGAAAAACTGTTTTTT.

Details on this clone: Germline and junction disagree at one end, which may indicate a read error. The J gene is TRBJ1-5, the V gene TRBV24-1, with D unresolved. The length of the CDR3 is 14 residues. Looked up from germline, CDR1 is KGHDR and CDR2 is SFDVKD. The CDR3 spells CASSGENSNQPQHF. CDR3 coding DNA: TGTGCCAGCAGTGGGGAAAATAGCAATCAGCCCCAGCATTTT.

V gene TRBV6-6 combines with J gene TRBJ1-2; 9 bases are shared with TRBD1. The germline V gene encodes CDR1 MNHNY and CDR2 SVGAGI (reference sequence). CDR3 size: 16 residues. J was trimmed by 0 bases and V by 2 bases; bases with no gene match: 4. CDR3: CASSYGDRVSNYGYTF. For the CDR3, the DNA is TGTGCCAGCAGTTACGGGGACAGGGTTTCTAACTATGGCTACACCTTC.

This chain links TRBV27 with TRBJ1-6, with D maybe TRBD1 (6 bases). The CDR3 is 15 residues long. CDR1 MNHEY and CDR2 SMNVEV come from the germline V gene (reference sequence). Trimming cost V 2 bases and J 8 bases, with 13 bases left between them. The CDR3 protein is CASSLVSRGDSPLHF. Written as DNA, the CDR3 is TGTGCCAGCAGTTTAGTAAGCAGGGGAGATTCACCCCTCCACTTT.

J is TRBJ2-2 and V is TRBV7-3, with 7 bases aligning to TRBD2. V lost 2 bases to trimming and J lost 3 bases; unmatched junction nucleotides: 3. Germline values: CDR1 SGHTA, CDR2 FQGTGA. The CDR3 runs to 15 residues. The CDR3 DNA reads as TGTGCCAGCAGCTTAGATAGCGGGCACACCGGGGAGCTGTTTTTT. This gives the protein CASSLDSGHTGELFF.

This chain links TRBV11-1 with TRBJ1-2; D is unclear. The germline CDR1 and CDR2 sequences are SGHAT and FQDESV (reference sequence). The CDR3 sequence is 13 residues long. Trimming shortened V by 3 bases and J by 8 bases, and 13 bases separated the two germline ends. CDR3 in amino acids: CASSLNPGDGYTF. In DNA form, the CDR3 reads TGTGCCAGCAGCTTGAACCCAGGAGACGGCTACACCTTC.

The J gene is TRBJ2-5, the V gene TRBV5-4; TRBD1 aligns across 9 bases. V lost 4 bases, J lost 0 bases, and 7 bases stayed unmatched. Germline V gene data show CDR1 as SGHNT and CDR2 as YYREEE (reference sequence). The CDR3 consists of 16 residues. The CDR3 coding sequence is TGTGCCAGCAGCAAGCTCCGACAGGGGGACCAAGAGACCCAGTACTTC. Protein product: CASSKLRQGDQETQYF.

J is TRBJ1-5 and V is TRBV18; D not resolved. Germline V gives CDR1 KGHSH, CDR2 LQKENI. The CDR3 has 13 amino acids. V was cut by 1 base and J by 4 bases, with 5 bases left in between. CDR3 nucleotide sequence: TGTGCCAGCTCACCACAGGGTAATCAGCCCCAGCATTTT. It yields the protein CASSPQGNQPQHF.

The chain employs TRBV5-1 and TRBJ2-3, with TRBD2 matching over 8 bases. This CDR3 spans 14 amino acids. The V segment lost 6 bases and the J segment 5 bases; nucleotides outside the gene matches: 8. Germline loops: CDR1 SGHRS, CDR2 YFSETQ. CDR3 sequence reads: CASKAGGERDTQYF. The CDR3 DNA follows: TGCGCCAGCAAGGCGGGGGGCGAGAGAGATACGCAGTATTTT.

CDR3 sequence reads: CASSVGGPRTEAFF. In DNA, the CDR3 is TGTGCCAGCAGCGTAGGAGGCCCGAGGACTGAAGCTTTCTTT. This sequence joins TRBV9 and TRBJ1-1; D remains unclear. Trimming cost V 0 bases and J 5 bases, with 11 bases left between them. Germline CDR1 and CDR2: SGDLS and YYNGEE. CDR3 length: 14 amino acids.

The chain has TRBV11-2 and TRBJ1-4; D is unresolved. CDR3 length equals 14 residues. V was pared by 6 bases and J by 0 bases, with 8 bases between. Germline values: CDR1 SGHAT, CDR2 FQNNGV. CDR3 coding DNA: TGTGCCAGCAGTGGAGGTGCAACTAATGAAAAACTGTTTTTT. Protein product: CASSGGATNEKLFF.

In this sample, this clone turned up once. The chain employs TRBV10-3 and TRBJ2-1, with 13 nucleotides matching TRBD2. The CDR3 loop spans 17 amino acids. V shed 8 bases and J 5 bases; nucleotides not matched to a gene: 12. The germline CDR1 and CDR2 sequences are ENHRY and SYGVKD. The CDR3 loop is CAIRDRLAGGSDNEQFF. The CDR3 DNA reads TGTGCCATCCGGGACCGACTAGCGGGGGGATCCGACAATGAGCAGTTCTTC.

This clone was found once. The rearrangement links TRBV7-2 to TRBJ2-6; D might be TRBD1 (5 bases). V was cut by 5 bases and J by 4 bases, with 9 bases left in between. Germline CDR1 and CDR2: SGHTA and FQGNSA. The length of the CDR3 is 14 residues. The CDR3 here is CASSQGPGANVLTF. CDR3 DNA: TGTGCCAGCAGCCAGGGCCCGGGGGCCAACGTCCTGACTTTC. Together with reference TRBV7-2 and TRBJ2-6, the CDR3 gives the full variable domain: GAGVSQSPSNKVTEKGKDVELRCDPISGHTALYWYRQSLGQGLEFLIYFQGNSAPDKSGLPSDRFSAERTGGSVSTLTIQRTQQEDSAVYLCASSQGPGANVLTFGAGSRLTVL.

V is TRBV12-3 or TRBV12-4 and J is TRBJ1-2; 10 nucleotides align to TRBD1. This CDR3 has 13 residues. After removal of 6 bases from V and 5 bases from J, the junction contained 3 bases not matched to a gene. The CDR3 coding sequence is TGTGCCAGCAGCAGGGACAGGGGTTATGGCTACACCTTC. As protein: CASSRDRGYGYTF.

The chain employs TRBV5-6 and TRBJ1-2; a possible D gene is TRBD1 (5 bases). CDR1 is SGHDT and CDR2 is YYEEEE in the germline V gene. V was clipped by 3 bases and J by 8 bases, with 17 bases between them. The CDR3 has 14 amino acids. Written as DNA, the CDR3 is TGTGCCAGCAGCTCGCTCCCGGGACTTGGAGGCTACACCTTC. Amino acid sequence: CASSSLPGLGGYTF.

V and J are TRBV4-3 and TRBJ2-7; TRBD1 is a possible D gene (6 bases). There are 14 residues in the CDR3. The V end was cut by 0 bases, the J end by 6 bases, with 12 bases between. The germline V gene has CDR1 LGHNA and CDR2 YSLEER. Written as DNA, the CDR3 is TGCGCCAGCAGCCAAGATAGGTTGGGGGCCGAGCAGTACTTC. Translation: CASSQDRLGAEQYF.

The chain combines TRBV4-1 with TRBJ1-6; 8 bases agree with TRBD1. In germline, CDR1 is MGHRA, CDR2 YSYEKL. J was trimmed by 10 bases and V by 1 base; bases with no gene match: 6. The CDR3 loop spans 15 amino acids. Here the CDR3 reads CASSQGQGAASPLHF. The CDR3 DNA is TGCGCCAGCAGCCAAGGGCAGGGGGCTGCCTCACCCCTCCACTTT.

The chain carries TRBV3-1 (or the pseudogene TRBV3-2) and TRBJ1-4; 9 bases agree with TRBD1. Germline V gives CDR1 LGHDT, CDR2 YNNKEL (reference sequence). The CDR3 is 16 amino acids. V was pared by 2 bases and J by 8 bases, with 9 bases of the junction left unmatched. The CDR3 nucleotides are TGTGCCAGCAGCCAATCTAAGGGTACAGGGGGCGAAAAACTGTTTTTT. Protein sequence: CASSQSKGTGGEKLFF.

The count of this clone is one. The chain carries TRBV28 and TRBJ1-2, with D possibly TRBD1 on 5 matching bases. CDR3 size: 11 residues. Per germline, CDR1 MDHEN and CDR2 SYDVKM. The ends were cut back, 8 bases at V and 8 bases at J, with 12 bases in the middle. The CDR3 sequence: CASGPGLGYTF. CDR3 nucleotides: TGTGCCAGCGGCCCAGGGCTGGGCTACACCTTC.

This chain uses TRBV7-3 with TRBJ1-2; unclear D gene. The CDR3 is 14 amino acids. V lost 4 bases and J lost 8, with 17 bases in between. From germline, CDR1 is SGHTA and CDR2 FQGTGA. CDR3: CASSSQSGGGGYTF. CDR3 nucleotides: TGTGCCAGCAGCTCCCAATCGGGAGGTGGCGGCTACACCTTC.